This T cell receptor (beta chain) was identified in a study of T cell responses to AZD1222 COVID-19 vaccine (dated by TCRdb to 2020 to 2023). Context from the whole study: AZD1222 recipients with second doses at about 4 weeks or about 12 weeks were pooled, because spike-specific TCR depth and breadth did not differ between schedules. TCR sequencing covered over 230 trial participants: 207 given two doses of AZD1222 and 26 given two doses of MenACWY control vaccine. Trial participants were enrolled by age into subgroups of 18-55, 56-69 and 70-plus years, and about 150, 27 and 61 TCR-sequenced participants, respectively, were included in these subgroups. Summary of the overall study and its limitations: After two AZD1222 doses, spike-specific TCR breadth and depth were significantly higher than at day 0 and than in MenACWY recipients. In the small 56-69-year group, the increase in depth fell short of significance, most likely because of low power. Conclusions about previously exposed vaccinees were limited because only a handful of AZD1222 recipients were SARS-CoV-2 seropositive at baseline. Reportedly, close to half of the unique spike-specific TCRs recognized epitopes lying outside the regions that are mutated in the B.1.351 and B.1.1.7 variants. Participants were mostly white British and included more females than males, and it was suggested by the authors that clonal diversity may have been underestimated. Because no day 14 peak-response samples were available, the repertoires could be characterized only after the peak T cell response. The vaccine-associated CD4 TCRs covered the entire spike protein, and the dominant responses fell in regions 160-218 and 743-854.

About this clone: This clone's antigen is unknown. No base qualities exist here, and no much larger clone lies one base off it.

The time point label of this sample denotes: baseline before first vaccination. Samples from vaccinated people were obtained from the UK trials COV001 and COV002, which included a single-blind randomized controlled phase 2/3 trial of AZD1222 (ChAdOx1 nCoV-19) in healthy adults. Trial participant PBMC samples were collected at day 0 and day 28 after the second dose for TCRbeta chain sequencing. The CDR3 sequence holds 12 residues, the cysteine and phenylalanine included. Only the CDR3 part of the read is kept: 36 bases, read in frame from the first base. The CDR1 and CDR2 encoded by the germline V gene (reference sequence) are SEHNR and FQNEAQ. V is cut by 8 bases and J by 4 bases, and the space between the germline ends is 10 bases. The CDR3 regions of human TCRbeta chains were analyzed by immunosequencing. The study's own analysis went as follows. Repertoire TCRs were checked for matches against a reference library of SARS-CoV-2-specific TCRs that had been generated using the MIRA antigen-specificity platform. Breadth was defined as the fraction of unique TCRs that were SARS-CoV-2-associated. Depth was defined as the fraction of total T cells that were SARS-CoV-2-associated. Each spike-specific TCR was assigned to its reactive spike region and to a CD4 or CD8 class using the MIRA data. Log10-transformed breadth and depth values were compared by one-way ANOVA with Sidak's multiple comparisons tests. The table was pulled from immuneACCESS by TCRdb, which kept in-frame rearrangements only. Such tables lose some clones; where checked, under half of the loss comes from unresolved V genes, and the rest has no known cause. V, J and clone size reflect that table, while D and trimming were determined from the DNA. Here the sample has 100,000 to 150,000 clones; 92% occur a single time. The biggest ten clones account for 11% to 15% of the sample.

The clonotype was recovered from an adult in good health. The material was peripheral blood, obtained on day 0 of AZD1222 vaccination. This sequence uses TRBV7-9 and TRBJ2-3; no confident D gene assignment can be made. In nucleotides, the sequence is TGTGCCAGCGTCCGAGGCGCAGATACGCAGTATTTT. Translated, it reads CASVRGADTQYF. With all but the CDR3 taken from the reference TRBV7-9 and TRBJ2-3 genes, the full variable domain is: DTGVSQNPRHKITKRGQNVTFRCDPISEHNRLYWYRQTLGQGPEFLTYFQNEAQLEKSRLLSDRFSAERPKGSFSTLEIQRTEQGDSAMYLCASVRGADTQYFGPGTRLTVL.